The 21 T cell receptor beta chains reported below all come from one sample, sequenced in a study of cytomegalovirus exposure and HLA in healthy donors. PCR was performed using 60 Vbeta and 13 Jbeta primers. Here immunoSEQ multiplex PCR was the method, and the copy in TCRdb shows in-frame clones only, minus some. The table shows 150,000 or so clones, with about four fifths occurring only once. The sequencing input was PBMCs. Receptors were obtained from a male donor in good health and CMV-seropositive.

This clone appeared once. The chain couples TRBV21-1 to TRBJ2-5; the tabulated D call, TRBD2, remains unverified against the DNA. TRBV21-1 is a pseudogene locus. The CDR3 has 14 amino acids. This CDR3 reads CASSTPGGTETQYF. CDR3 bases: TGTGCCAGCAGCACGCCCGGGGGAACGGAGACCCAGTACTTC.

This clone was counted once. The J gene is TRBJ2-7, the V gene TRBV19, with 7 nucleotides matching TRBD2. The junction had 4 bases not matched to a gene; V was cut back by 5 bases and J by 3 bases. The CDR3 contains 13 residues. The germline V gene encodes CDR1 LNHDA and CDR2 SQIVND (reference sequence). The CDR3 loop is CASSFGTNYEQYF. CDR3 DNA: TGTGCCAGTAGTTTCGGGACTAACTACGAGCAGTACTTC.

The chain employs TRBV11-3 and TRBJ2-3; D gene unclear. V lost 5 bases and J 5 bases, leaving 14 bases between the germline ends. The germline V gene encodes CDR1 SGHNT and CDR2 YENEEA. The CDR3 runs 14 residues. The CDR3 is CASSRKSFGDTQYF. CDR3 DNA sequence: TGTGCCAGCAGCCGAAAATCCTTCGGAGATACGCAGTATTTT. The full variable domain, completed using reference TRBV11-3 and TRBJ2-3, is EAGVVQSPRYKIIEKKQPVAFWCNPISGHNTLYWYLQNLGQGPELLIRYENEEAVDDSQLPKDRFSAERLKGVDSTLKIQPAELGDSAVYLCASSRKSFGDTQYFGPGTRLTVL.

The gene calls are TRBV7-9 and TRBJ1-3; 9 bases are a match to TRBD1. V was pared by 7 bases and J by 7 bases, with 14 bases of the junction left unmatched. CDR1 is SEHNR and CDR2 is FQNEAQ in the germline V gene (reference sequence). This CDR3 has 16 amino acids. CDR3 amino acids: CASTPGTGTPRNTIYF. In DNA form, the CDR3 reads TGTGCCAGCACCCCCGGGACAGGGACGCCCCGGAACACCATATATTTT.

The chain uses TRBV19 and TRBJ2-7; 10 bases are shared with TRBD1. Per the germline V gene, CDR1 is LNHDA and CDR2 is SQIVND (reference sequence). The CDR3 consists of 14 residues. The junction had 7 bases not matched to a gene; V was cut back by 5 bases and J by 6 bases. The CDR3 DNA reads TGTGCCAGTAGTCTCCGGGACAGGGGAGGCGAGCAGTACTTC. Protein product: CASSLRDRGGEQYF.

V gene TRBV7-9 combines with J gene TRBJ2-7; TRBD1 matches at 7 bases. The length of the CDR3 is 13 residues. CDR1 is SEHNR and CDR2 is FQNEAQ in the germline V gene (reference sequence). V lost 8 bases and J lost 3; bases outside the gene matches: 7. The CDR3 reads CASQPRGLYEQYF. The CDR3 DNA reads as TGTGCCAGCCAACCTAGGGGGCTCTACGAGCAGTACTTC. Full variable domain (remainder filled in from reference TRBV7-9 and TRBJ2-7): DTGVSQNPRHKITKRGQNVTFRCDPISEHNRLYWYRQTLGQGPEFLTYFQNEAQLEKSRLLSDRFSAERPKGSFSTLEIQRTEQGDSAMYLCASQPRGLYEQYFGPGTRLTVT.

The V gene is TRBV28, the J gene TRBJ2-1; 7 nucleotides agree with TRBD2. With 1 base clipped from V and 0 bases from J, the junction kept 6 bases outside the gene matches. The CDR3 is 17 amino acids. Germline-derived CDR1 and CDR2 are MDHEN and SYDVKM. CDR3 bases: TGTGCCAGCAGTTTATTGCGGGAGCTGATCTCCTACAATGAGCAGTTCTTC. It translates to CASSLLRELISYNEQFF.

The J gene is TRBJ2-7, the V gene TRBV11-2, with D maybe TRBD2 (6 bases). CDR1 and CDR2 from the germline V gene are SGHAT and FQNNGV. This CDR3 has 14 residues. V dropped 0 bases and J dropped 2 bases, with 8 bases sitting between them. The CDR3 here is CASSLDRGTYEQYF. The CDR3 DNA follows: TGTGCCAGCAGCTTAGATCGGGGGACCTACGAGCAGTACTTC.

The V and J genes are TRBV28 and TRBJ1-2; no clear D. This CDR3 is built from 11 residues. Looked up from germline, CDR1 is MDHEN and CDR2 is SYDVKM. Trimming pared 5 bases from V and 5 bases from J, leaving 6 bases between. Written as DNA, the CDR3 is TGTGCCAGCAGTCTTGAGTATGGCTACACCTTC. It yields the protein CASSLEYGYTF.

This sequence joins TRBV6-6 and TRBJ2-2; TRBD1 is a possible D gene (5 bases). CDR1 and CDR2 from the germline V gene are MNHNY and SVGAGI (reference sequence). The CDR3 runs 15 residues. V lost 8 bases to trimming and J lost 6 bases, with 19 bases between them. CDR3 amino acids: CASCLFGRAAGELFF. As DNA, the CDR3 is TGTGCCAGCTGCCTATTTGGCAGGGCCGCCGGGGAGCTGTTTTTT.

The rearrangement links TRBV2 to TRBJ1-5; D is ambiguous. Germline V gene data show CDR1 as SNHLY and CDR2 as FYNNEI. V was clipped by 2 bases and J by 4 bases, with 6 bases between them. The CDR3 is made up of 13 amino acids. The CDR3 DNA reads TGTGCCAGCAGTGAACTCTTGAATCAGCCCCAGCATTTT. Its protein is CASSELLNQPQHF.

This chain joins TRBV30 and TRBJ2-5; no firm D call. CDR3 length equals 13 residues. Deletions cut 1 base from V and 5 bases from J, with 11 bases between. In germline, CDR1 is GTSNPN, CDR2 SVGIG (reference sequence). CDR3 bases: TGTGCCTGGAGTGCTCTATTCTTGGAGACCCAGTACTTC. It is translated as CAWSALFLETQYF.

The V and J genes are TRBV19 and TRBJ1-4; no clear D. CDR3 length equals 16 residues. Per the germline V gene, CDR1 is LNHDA and CDR2 is SQIVND (reference sequence). V lost 2 bases and J lost 4, with 14 bases in between. In nucleotides, the CDR3 is TGTGCCAGTAGTATACGGTTGGGCGGACTTAATGAAAAACTGTTTTTT. Translating it yields CASSIRLGGLNEKLFF.

The CDR3 sequence: CASSLDLEKLFF. The DNA for the CDR3 is TGTGCCAGCAGCTTAGATCTTGAAAAACTGTTTTTT. V usage is TRBV11-2 and J usage is TRBJ1-4; no reliable D call. CDR3 length: 12 amino acids. The V end was cut by 0 bases, the J end by 7 bases, with 3 bases between. Germline V gene data show CDR1 as SGHAT and CDR2 as FQNNGV.

On this clone itself: An end of the junction differs from the germline gene, which may be a read error. V gene TRBV6-5 combines with J gene TRBJ2-6; possibly TRBD1 for D (5 bases). The V gene's germline CDR1 is MNHEY and CDR2 SVGAGI. This CDR3 has 12 residues. The CDR3 spells CASSPGANGLTF. The DNA of the CDR3 is TGTGCCAGCAGTCCTGGGGCCAACGGCCTGACTTTC.

V and J are TRBV9 and TRBJ1-2; D is perhaps TRBD1 (6 bases). The CDR3 spans 13 residues. The V gene's germline CDR1 is SGDLS and CDR2 YYNGEE. V lost 3 bases to trimming and J lost 6 bases, with 12 bases between them. The DNA for the CDR3 is TGTGCCAGCAGCGCGCCAAGGGGGAATGGCTACACCTTC. This sequence encodes CASSAPRGNGYTF.

This chain links TRBV4-3 with TRBJ2-7, with D unresolved. Trimming removed 0 bases at V and 1 base at J, with 7 bases between. Germline lookup yields CDR1 LGHNA and CDR2 YSLEER. The CDR3 contains 14 residues. The CDR3 loop is CASSQEGRSYEQYF. In DNA form, the CDR3 reads TGCGCCAGCAGCCAAGAGGGCAGATCCTACGAGCAGTACTTC.

The chain recombines TRBV5-5 with TRBJ1-1; 8 nucleotides line up with TRBD1. This CDR3 contains 16 residues. Germline trimming cut 5 bases from V and 1 base from J; bases unmatched to any gene: 10. The germline V gene has CDR1 SGHKS and CDR2 YYEKEE (reference sequence). The CDR3, as DNA: TGTGCCAGCAGGAACACAGGGGGGGAAAGGAACACTGAAGCTTTCTTT. Translation gives CASRNTGGERNTEAFF.

The chain joins TRBV27 to TRBJ1-5; the match to TRBD1 covers 7 bases. The V and J ends lost 2 bases and 6 bases, in that order; junction bases with no gene match: 7. The V gene's germline CDR1 is MNHEY and CDR2 SMNVEV (reference sequence). This CDR3 is 15 amino acids long. The DNA of the CDR3 is TGTGCCAGCAGTTTACTGACAGGGCCCGGTCAGCCCCAGCATTTT. Its translation: CASSLLTGPGQPQHF.

The chain uses TRBV9 and TRBJ1-6; D call uncertain. Trimming cost V 0 bases and J 0 bases, with 10 bases left between them. The CDR3 contains 17 residues. CDR1 SGDLS and CDR2 YYNGEE come from the germline V gene. CDR3 nucleotides: TGTGCCAGCAGCGTAGATACACGGAGCTCCTATAATTCACCCCTCCACTTT. Protein sequence: CASSVDTRSSYNSPLHF.

The CDR3 nucleotides are TGTGCCAGCAGCGGGACAGGGTTGTTTGGTGCTTTCTTT. Residues: CASSGTGLFGAFF. The chain employs TRBV7-9 and TRBJ1-1; 9 positions match TRBD1. Trimming removed 5 bases from V and 11 bases from J; junction bases left unmatched: 9. The germline gives CDR1 SEHNR, CDR2 FQNEAQ (reference sequence). The CDR3 is 13 amino acids.